This T cell receptor beta chain was obtained from a study of early T cells in non-severe SARS-CoV-2 infection. J gave up 6 bases and V 7 bases, and 12 bases lay outside the gene matches. The CDR3 loop spans 15 amino acids. TCRdb itself ran the 5' RACE reads through MiXCR, one entry per CDR3 protein. In the table there are roughly 75,000 distinct CDR3 sequences, 11% of which are singletons. As to this clonotype: Its antigen is undetermined.

Study-wide results and limits: The matching step, a VDJdb search, favored anti-spike CD8 responses and missed private and CD4 specificities.

Sequenced: whole blood. V and J are TRBV12-3 or TRBV12-4 and TRBJ2-7, with 10 bases identical to TRBD1. This TCR was sampled from an adult who was a healthcare worker with PCR-confirmed SARS-CoV-2 infection or an uninfected control (not recorded which). The CDR3 region is CASTARDRGVGEQYF. CDR3 nucleotides: TGTGCCAGCACCGCCCGGGACAGGGGAGTAGGCGAGCAGTACTTC.